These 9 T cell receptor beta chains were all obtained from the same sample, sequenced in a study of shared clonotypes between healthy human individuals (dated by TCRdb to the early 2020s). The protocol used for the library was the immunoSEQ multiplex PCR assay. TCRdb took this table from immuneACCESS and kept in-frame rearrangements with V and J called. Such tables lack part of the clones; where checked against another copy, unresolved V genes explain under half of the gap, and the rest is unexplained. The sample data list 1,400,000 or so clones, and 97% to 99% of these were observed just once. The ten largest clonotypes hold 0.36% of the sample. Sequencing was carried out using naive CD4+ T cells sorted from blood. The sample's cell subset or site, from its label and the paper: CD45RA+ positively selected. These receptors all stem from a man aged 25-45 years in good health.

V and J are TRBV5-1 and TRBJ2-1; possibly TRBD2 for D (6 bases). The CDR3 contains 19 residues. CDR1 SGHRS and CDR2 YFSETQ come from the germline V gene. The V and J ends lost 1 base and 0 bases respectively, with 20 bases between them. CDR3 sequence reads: CASSLNEFFGTSSYNEQFF. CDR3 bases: TGCGCCAGCAGCTTGAATGAGTTTTTTGGGACTTCCTCCTACAATGAGCAGTTCTTC.

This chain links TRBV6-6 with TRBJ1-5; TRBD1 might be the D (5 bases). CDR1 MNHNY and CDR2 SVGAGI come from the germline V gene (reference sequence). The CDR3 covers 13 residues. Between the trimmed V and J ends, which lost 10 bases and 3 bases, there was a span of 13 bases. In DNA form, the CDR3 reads TGTGCCACCCTTGGGGCCCACAATCAGCCCCAGCATTTT. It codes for CATLGAHNQPQHF.

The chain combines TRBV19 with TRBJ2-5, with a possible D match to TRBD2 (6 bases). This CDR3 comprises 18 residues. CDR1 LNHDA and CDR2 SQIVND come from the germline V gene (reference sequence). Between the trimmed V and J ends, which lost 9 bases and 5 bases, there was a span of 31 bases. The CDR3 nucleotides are TGTGCCAGCTCCCGGGGTAGGAGTTTTTTCGGGAGAGGGGAGACCCAGTACTTC. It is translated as CASSRGRSFFGRGETQYF.

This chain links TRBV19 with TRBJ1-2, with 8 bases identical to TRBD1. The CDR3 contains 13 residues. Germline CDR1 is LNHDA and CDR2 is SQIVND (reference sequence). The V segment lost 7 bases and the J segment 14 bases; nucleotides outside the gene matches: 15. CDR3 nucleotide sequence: TGTGCCAGTATGGGCCGGGACAGGTATTCTCAAACCTTC. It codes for CASMGRDRYSQTF. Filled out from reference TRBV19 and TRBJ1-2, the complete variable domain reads DGGITQSPKYLFRKEGQNVTLSCEQNLNHDAMYWYRQDPGQGLRLIYYSQIVNDFQKGDIAEGYSVSREKKESFPLTVTSAQKNPTAFYLCASMGRDRYSQTFGSGTRLTVV.

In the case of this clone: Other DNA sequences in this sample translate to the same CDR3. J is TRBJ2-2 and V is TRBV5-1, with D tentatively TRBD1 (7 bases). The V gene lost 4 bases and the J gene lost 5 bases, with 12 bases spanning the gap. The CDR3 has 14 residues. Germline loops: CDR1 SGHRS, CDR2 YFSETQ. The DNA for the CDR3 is TGCGCCAGCAGCCTGACAGGGACTACCGGGGAGCTGTTTTTT. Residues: CASSLTGTTGELFF.

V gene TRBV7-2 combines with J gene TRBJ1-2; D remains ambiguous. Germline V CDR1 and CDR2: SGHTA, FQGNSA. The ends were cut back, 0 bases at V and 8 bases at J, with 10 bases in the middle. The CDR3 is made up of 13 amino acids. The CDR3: CASSLAYPEGYTF. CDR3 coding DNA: TGTGCCAGCAGCTTAGCCTACCCTGAGGGCTACACCTTC.

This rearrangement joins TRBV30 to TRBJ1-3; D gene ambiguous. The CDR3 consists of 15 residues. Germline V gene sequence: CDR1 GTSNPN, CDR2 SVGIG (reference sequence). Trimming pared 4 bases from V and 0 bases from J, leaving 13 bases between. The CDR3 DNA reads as TGTGCCTGGACGGGAGGCAAGAGCTCTGGAAACACCATATATTTT. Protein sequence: CAWTGGKSSGNTIYF.

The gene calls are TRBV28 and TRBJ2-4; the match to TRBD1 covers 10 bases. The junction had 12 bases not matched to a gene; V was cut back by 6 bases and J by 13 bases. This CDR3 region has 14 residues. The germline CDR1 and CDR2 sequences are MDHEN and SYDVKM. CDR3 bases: TGTGCCAGCAGCCCACCCGACAGGGGGCGCATCCAGTACTTC. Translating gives CASSPPDRGRIQYF.

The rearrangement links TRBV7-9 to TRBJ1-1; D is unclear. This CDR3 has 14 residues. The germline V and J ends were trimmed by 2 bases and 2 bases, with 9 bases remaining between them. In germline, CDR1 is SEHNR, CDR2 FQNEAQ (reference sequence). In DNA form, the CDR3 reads TGTGCCAGCAGCTTAAAGGCAGATAACACTGAAGCTTTCTTT. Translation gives CASSLKADNTEAFF.